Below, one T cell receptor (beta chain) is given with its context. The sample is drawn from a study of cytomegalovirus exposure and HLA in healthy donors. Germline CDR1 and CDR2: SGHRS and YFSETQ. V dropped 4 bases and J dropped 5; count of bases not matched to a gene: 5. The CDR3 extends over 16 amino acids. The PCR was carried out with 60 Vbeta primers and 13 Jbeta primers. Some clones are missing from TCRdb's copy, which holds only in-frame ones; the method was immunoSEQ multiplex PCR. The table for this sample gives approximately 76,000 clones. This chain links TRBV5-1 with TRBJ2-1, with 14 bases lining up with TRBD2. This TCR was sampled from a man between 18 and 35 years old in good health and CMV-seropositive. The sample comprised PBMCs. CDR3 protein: CASSTTSGGADNEQFF. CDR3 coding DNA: TGCGCCAGCAGCACGACTAGCGGGGGGGCCGACAATGAGCAGTTCTTC. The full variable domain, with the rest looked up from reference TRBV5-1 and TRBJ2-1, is KAGVTQTPRYLIKTRGQQVTLSCSPISGHRSVSWYQQTPGQGLQFLFEYFSETQRNKGNFPGRFSGRQFSNSRSEMNVSTLELGDSALYLCASSTTSGGADNEQFFGPGTRLTVL.